A single sample gave rise to the 6 T cell receptor beta chains below, sequenced in a study of cytomegalovirus exposure and HLA in healthy donors. Both 60 Vbeta primers and 13 Jbeta primers went into the PCR. Sequenced by immunoSEQ multiplex PCR; TCRdb stores in-frame clones only, minus some. Recorded here are 150,000 to 250,000 clones; the top ten clones represent 0.65% to 0.75%. The sample consisted of PBMCs. Receptors were obtained from a boy younger than 18 in good health and CMV-seronegative.

The chain joins TRBV5-4 to TRBJ2-5, with 7 positions matching TRBD1. The CDR3 runs to 14 residues. Germline-derived CDR1 and CDR2 are SGHNT and YYREEE (reference sequence). Losses at the gene ends were 4 bases for V and 5 bases for J; bases not matched to a gene: 8. CDR3 DNA: TGTGCCAGCAGCAAAAGGGGGCTCGAGGAGACCCAGTACTTC. It specifies CASSKRGLEETQYF.

The chain is built from TRBV4-2 and TRBJ2-7; 9 bases are a match to TRBD2. Trimming cost V 1 base and J 5 bases; bases outside gene matches: 6. The CDR3 consists of 15 residues. Looked up from germline, CDR1 is LGHNA and CDR2 is YNFKEQ. CDR3 residues: CASSQVLQRGDEQYF. CDR3 in DNA: TGTGCCAGCAGCCAAGTTTTACAGCGGGGGGACGAGCAGTACTTC.

The chain links TRBV11-2 to TRBJ2-5; 8 positions match TRBD1. V lost 1 base, J lost 5 bases, and 9 bases stayed unmatched. Germline V gene lookup returns CDR1 SGHAT and CDR2 FQNNGV. The length of the CDR3 is 16 residues. CDR3 bases: TGTGCCAGCAGCTTAGTGGACAGGGAGCTTTTTGAGACCCAGTACTTC. Its protein is CASSLVDRELFETQYF.

The gene calls are TRBV20-1 and TRBJ2-1; D unclear. V gave up 5 bases and J gave up 11 bases, with 13 bases separating them. Germline loops: CDR1 DFQATT, CDR2 SNEGSKA (reference sequence). The CDR3 length is 11 residues. CDR3 sequence reads: CSAAETGQQFF. In DNA form, the CDR3 reads TGCAGTGCTGCGGAGACCGGTCAGCAGTTCTTC.

CDR3: CAWSVQGNYEQYF. Written as DNA, the CDR3 is TGTGCCTGGAGTGTCCAGGGAAACTACGAGCAGTACTTC. The gene calls are TRBV30 and TRBJ2-7, with D possibly matching TRBD1 (5 bases). The CDR3 contains 13 residues. CDR1 is GTSNPN and CDR2 is SVGIG in the germline V gene (reference sequence). Deletions cut 0 bases from V and 3 bases from J, with 9 bases between. Complete variable domain (other parts from reference TRBV30 and TRBJ2-7): SQTIHQWPATLVQPVGSPLSLECTVEGTSNPNLYWYRQAAGRGLQLLFYSVGIGQISSEVPQNLSASRPQDRQFILSSKKLLLSDSGFYLCAWSVQGNYEQYFGPGTRLTVT.

The chain employs TRBV19 and TRBJ2-3; D is possibly TRBD1 (6 bases). Trimming took off 5 bases at V and 1 base at J, with 16 bases between the two ends. This CDR3 is built from 16 residues. Germline CDR1 reads LNHDA; CDR2 reads SQIVND (reference sequence). CDR3 bases: TGTGCCAGTAGTTTGAAACAGGGAATGGGCACAGATACGCAGTATTTT. The encoded protein is CASSLKQGMGTDTQYF.